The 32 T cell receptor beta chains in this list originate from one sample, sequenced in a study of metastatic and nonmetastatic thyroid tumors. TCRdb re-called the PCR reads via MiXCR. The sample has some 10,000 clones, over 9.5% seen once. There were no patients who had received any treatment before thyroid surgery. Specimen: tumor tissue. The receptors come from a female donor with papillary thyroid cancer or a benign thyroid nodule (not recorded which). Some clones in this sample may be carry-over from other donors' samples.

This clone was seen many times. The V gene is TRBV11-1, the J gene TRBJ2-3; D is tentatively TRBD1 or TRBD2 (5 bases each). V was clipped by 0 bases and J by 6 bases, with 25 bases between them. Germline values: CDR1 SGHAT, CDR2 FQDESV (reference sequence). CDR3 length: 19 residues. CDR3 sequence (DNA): TGTGCCAGCAGCTTAGCGGTTTTGGTGGGACGGGCCTTCGGGGATACGCAGTATTTT. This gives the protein CASSLAVLVGRAFGDTQYF.

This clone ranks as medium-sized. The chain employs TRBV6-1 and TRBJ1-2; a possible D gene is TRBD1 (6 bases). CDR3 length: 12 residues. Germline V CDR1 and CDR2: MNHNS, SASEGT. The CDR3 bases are TGTGCGTTGGGACACATCAACTATGGCTACACCTTC. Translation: CALGHINYGYTF.

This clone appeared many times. CDR3 region: CASSLEGGVFTQETQYF. The CDR3 DNA reads TGTGCCAGCAGTTTAGAGGGAGGGGTTTTTACCCAAGAGACCCAGTACTTC. The chain recombines TRBV28 with TRBJ2-5; 7 bases fit TRBD2. Germline loops: CDR1 MDHEN, CDR2 SYDVKM. CDR3 length: 17 residues. J lost 1 base, V lost 2 bases, and 10 bases had no gene match. The full variable domain, with the rest looked up from reference TRBV28 and TRBJ2-5, is DVKVTQSSRYLVKRTGEKVFLECVQDMDHENMFWYRQDPGLGLRLIYFSYDVKMKEKGDIPEGYSVSREKKERFSLILESASTNQTSMYLCASSLEGGVFTQETQYFGPGTRLLVL.

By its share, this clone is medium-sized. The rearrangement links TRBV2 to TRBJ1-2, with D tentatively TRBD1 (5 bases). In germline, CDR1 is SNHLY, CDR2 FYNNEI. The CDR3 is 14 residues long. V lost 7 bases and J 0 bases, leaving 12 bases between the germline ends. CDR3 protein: CASTLDSANYGYTF. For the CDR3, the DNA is TGTGCCAGCACCCTCGACAGTGCTAACTATGGCTACACCTTC.

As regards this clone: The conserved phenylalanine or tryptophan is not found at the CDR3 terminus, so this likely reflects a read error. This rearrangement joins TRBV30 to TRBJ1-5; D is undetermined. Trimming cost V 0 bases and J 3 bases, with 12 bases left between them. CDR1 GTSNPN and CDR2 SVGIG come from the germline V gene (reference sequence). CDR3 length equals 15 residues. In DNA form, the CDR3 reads TGTGCCTGGAGTGTACCGGGTAGTATCAATCAGCCCCAGCATCTT. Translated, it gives CAWSVPGSINQPQHL.

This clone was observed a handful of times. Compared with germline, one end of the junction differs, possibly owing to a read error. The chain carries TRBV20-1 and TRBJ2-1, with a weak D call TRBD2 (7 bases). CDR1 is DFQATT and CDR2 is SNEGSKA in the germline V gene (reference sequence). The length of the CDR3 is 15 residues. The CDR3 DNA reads TGCAGTGCTAGACTAGTGGGGGGGGCTCGAAATGAGCAGTTCTTT. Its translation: CSARLVGGARNEQFF.

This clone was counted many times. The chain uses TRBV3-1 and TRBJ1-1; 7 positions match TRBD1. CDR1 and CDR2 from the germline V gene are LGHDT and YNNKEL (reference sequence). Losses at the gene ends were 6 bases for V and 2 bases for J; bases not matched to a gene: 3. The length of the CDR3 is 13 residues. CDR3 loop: CASRTGPNTEAFF. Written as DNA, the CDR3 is TGTGCCAGCAGGACAGGGCCAAACACTGAAGCTTTCTTT.

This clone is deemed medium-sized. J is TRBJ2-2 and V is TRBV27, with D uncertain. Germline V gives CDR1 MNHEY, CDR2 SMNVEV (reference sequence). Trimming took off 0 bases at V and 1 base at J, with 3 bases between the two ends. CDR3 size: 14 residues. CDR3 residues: CASSLSENTGELFF. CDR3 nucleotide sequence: TGTGCCAGCAGTTTATCGGAGAACACCGGGGAGCTGTTTTTT.

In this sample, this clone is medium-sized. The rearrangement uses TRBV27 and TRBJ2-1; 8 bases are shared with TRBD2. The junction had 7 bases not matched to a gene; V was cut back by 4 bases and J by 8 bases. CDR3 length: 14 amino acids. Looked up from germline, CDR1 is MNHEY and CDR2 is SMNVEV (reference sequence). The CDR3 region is CASSSGGLADEQFF. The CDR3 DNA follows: TGTGCCAGCAGTTCGGGCGGACTAGCTGATGAGCAGTTCTTC.

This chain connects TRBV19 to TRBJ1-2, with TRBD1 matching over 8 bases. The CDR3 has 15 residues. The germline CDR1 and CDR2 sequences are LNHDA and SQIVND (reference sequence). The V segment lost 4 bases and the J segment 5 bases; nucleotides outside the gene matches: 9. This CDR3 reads CASSKTTGVPYGYTF. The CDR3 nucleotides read TGTGCCAGTAGTAAGACGACAGGGGTACCTTATGGCTACACCTTC.

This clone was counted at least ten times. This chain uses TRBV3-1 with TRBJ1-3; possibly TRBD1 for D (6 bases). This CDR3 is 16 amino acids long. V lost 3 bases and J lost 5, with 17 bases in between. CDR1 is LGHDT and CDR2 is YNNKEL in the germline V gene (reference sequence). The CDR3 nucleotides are TGTGCCAGCAGCCAGACTGGAAGGGGGGGCCGAAACACCATATATTTT. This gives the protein CASSQTGRGGRNTIYF. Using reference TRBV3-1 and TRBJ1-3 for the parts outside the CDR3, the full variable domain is DTAVSQTPKYLVTQMGNDKSIKCEQNLGHDTMYWYKQDSKKFLKIMFSYNNKELIINETVPNRFSPKSPDKAHLNLHINSLELGDSAVYFCASSQTGRGGRNTIYFGEGSWLTVV.

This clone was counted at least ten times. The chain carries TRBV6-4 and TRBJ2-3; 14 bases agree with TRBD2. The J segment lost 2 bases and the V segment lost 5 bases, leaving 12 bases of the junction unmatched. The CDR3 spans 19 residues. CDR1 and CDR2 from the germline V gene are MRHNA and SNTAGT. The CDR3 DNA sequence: TGTGCCAGCAGTATCTTCGGGACTAGCGGGAGCTACTCCACAGATACGCAGTATTTT. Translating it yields CASSIFGTSGSYSTDTQYF.

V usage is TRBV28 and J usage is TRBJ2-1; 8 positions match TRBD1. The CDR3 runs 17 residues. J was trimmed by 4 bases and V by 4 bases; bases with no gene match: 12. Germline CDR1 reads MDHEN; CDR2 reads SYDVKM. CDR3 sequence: CASSSHAGQAFYNEQFF. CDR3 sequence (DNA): TGTGCCAGCAGTTCTCATGCGGGACAGGCCTTTTACAATGAGCAGTTCTTC.

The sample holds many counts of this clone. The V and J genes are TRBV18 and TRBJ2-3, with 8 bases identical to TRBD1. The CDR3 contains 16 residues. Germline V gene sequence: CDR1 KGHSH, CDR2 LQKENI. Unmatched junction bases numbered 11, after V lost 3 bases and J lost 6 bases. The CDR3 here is CASSPQGATLGDTQYF. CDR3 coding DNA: TGTGCCAGCTCACCGCAGGGGGCGACCCTTGGCGATACGCAGTATTTT. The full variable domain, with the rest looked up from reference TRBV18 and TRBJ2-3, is NAGVMQNPRHLVRRRGQEARLRCSPMKGHSHVYWYRQLPEEGLKFMVYLQKENIIDESGMPKERFSAEFPKEGPSILRIQQVVRGDSAAYFCASSPQGATLGDTQYFGPGTRLTVL.

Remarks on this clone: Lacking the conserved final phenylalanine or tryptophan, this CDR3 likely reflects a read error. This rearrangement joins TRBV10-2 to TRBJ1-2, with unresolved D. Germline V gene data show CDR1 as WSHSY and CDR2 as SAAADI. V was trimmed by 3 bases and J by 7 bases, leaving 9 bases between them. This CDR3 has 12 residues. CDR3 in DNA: TGCGCCAGCAGTGAAGAGCCGGGTGGCTACACCCTC. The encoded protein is CASSEEPGGYTL.

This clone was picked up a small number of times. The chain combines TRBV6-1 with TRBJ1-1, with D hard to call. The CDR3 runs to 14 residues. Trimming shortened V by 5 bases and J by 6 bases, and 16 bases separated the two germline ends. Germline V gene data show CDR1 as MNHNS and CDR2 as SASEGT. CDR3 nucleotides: TGTGCCAGCAGTAAAACGGCGACTGACCCTGAAGCTTTCTTT. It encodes CASSKTATDPEAFF.

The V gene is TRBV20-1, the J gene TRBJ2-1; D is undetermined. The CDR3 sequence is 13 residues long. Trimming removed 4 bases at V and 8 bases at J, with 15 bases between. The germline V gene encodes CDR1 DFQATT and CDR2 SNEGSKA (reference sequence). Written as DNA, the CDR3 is TGCAGTGCTATTTGTAGGTCCTTCGATGAGCAGTTCTTC. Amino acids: CSAICRSFDEQFF.

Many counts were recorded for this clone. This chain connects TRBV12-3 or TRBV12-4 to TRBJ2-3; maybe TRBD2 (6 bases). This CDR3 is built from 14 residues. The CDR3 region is CASYPGVITDTQYF. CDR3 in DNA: TGTGCTTCTTATCCGGGGGTGATTACAGATACGCAGTATTTT.

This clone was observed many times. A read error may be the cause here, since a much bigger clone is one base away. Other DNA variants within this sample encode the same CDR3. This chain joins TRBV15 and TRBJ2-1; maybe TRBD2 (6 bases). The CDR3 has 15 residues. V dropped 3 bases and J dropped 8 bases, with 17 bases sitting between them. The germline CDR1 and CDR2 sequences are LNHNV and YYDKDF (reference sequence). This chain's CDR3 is CATSRRRESLHEQFF. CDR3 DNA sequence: TGTGCCACCAGCAGGCGACGGGAGTCTCTCCATGAGCAGTTCTTC. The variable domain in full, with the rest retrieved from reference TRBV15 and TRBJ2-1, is DAMVIQNPRYQVTQFGKPVTLSCSQTLNHNVMYWYQQKSSQAPKLLFHYYDKDFNNEADTPDNFQSRRPNTSFCFLDIRSPGLGDTAMYLCATSRRRESLHEQFFGPGTRLTVL.

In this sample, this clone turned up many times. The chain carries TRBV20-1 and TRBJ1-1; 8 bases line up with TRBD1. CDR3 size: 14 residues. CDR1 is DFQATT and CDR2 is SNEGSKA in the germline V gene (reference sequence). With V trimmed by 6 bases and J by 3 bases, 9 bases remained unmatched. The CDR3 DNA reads TGCAGTGCCCCCCGGGACAGGACCTACACTGAAGCTTTCTTT. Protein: CSAPRDRTYTEAFF.

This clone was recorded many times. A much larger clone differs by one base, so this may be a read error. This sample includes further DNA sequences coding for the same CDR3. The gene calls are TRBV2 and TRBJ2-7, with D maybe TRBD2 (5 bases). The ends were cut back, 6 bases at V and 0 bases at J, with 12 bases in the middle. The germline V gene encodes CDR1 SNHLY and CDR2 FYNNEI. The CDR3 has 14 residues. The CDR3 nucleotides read TGTGCCAGCAGCGGTAGCGTGACCTCCTACGAGCAGTACTTC. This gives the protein CASSGSVTSYEQYF. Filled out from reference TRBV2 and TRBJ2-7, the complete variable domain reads EPEVTQTPSHQVTQMGQEVILRCVPISNHLYFYWYRQILGQKVEFLVSFYNNEISEKSEIFDDQFSVERPDGSNFTLKIRSTKLEDSAMYFCASSGSVTSYEQYFGPGTRLTVT.

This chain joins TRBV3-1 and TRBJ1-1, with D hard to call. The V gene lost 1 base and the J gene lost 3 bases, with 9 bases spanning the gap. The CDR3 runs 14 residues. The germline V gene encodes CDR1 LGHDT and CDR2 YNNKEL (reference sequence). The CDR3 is CASSQAGSDTEAFF. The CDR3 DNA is TGTGCCAGCAGCCAAGCAGGCAGCGACACTGAAGCTTTCTTT.

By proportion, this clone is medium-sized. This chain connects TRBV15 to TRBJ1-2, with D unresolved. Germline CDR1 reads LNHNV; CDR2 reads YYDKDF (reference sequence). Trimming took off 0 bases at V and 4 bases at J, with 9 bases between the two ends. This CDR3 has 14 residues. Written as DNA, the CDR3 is TGTGCCACCAGCAGAGATCGGGCCTCCTATGGCTACACCTTC. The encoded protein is CATSRDRASYGYTF. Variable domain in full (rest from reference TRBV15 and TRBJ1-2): DAMVIQNPRYQVTQFGKPVTLSCSQTLNHNVMYWYQQKSSQAPKLLFHYYDKDFNNEADTPDNFQSRRPNTSFCFLDIRSPGLGDTAMYLCATSRDRASYGYTFGSGTRLTVV.

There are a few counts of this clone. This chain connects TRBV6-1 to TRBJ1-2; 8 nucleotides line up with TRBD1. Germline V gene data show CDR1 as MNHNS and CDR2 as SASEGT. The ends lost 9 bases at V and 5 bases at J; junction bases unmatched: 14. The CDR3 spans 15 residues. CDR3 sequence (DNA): TGTGCCAGTAGTTCGCCGGGACAGGACCATTATGGCTACACCTTC. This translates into CASSSPGQDHYGYTF.

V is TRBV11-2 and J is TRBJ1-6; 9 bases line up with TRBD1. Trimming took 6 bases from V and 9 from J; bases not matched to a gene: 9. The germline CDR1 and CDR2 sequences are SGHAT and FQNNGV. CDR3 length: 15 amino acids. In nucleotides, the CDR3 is TGTGCCAGCAGTTGGGGGACAGGGAAGAGTTCACCCCTCCACTTT. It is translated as CASSWGTGKSSPLHF.

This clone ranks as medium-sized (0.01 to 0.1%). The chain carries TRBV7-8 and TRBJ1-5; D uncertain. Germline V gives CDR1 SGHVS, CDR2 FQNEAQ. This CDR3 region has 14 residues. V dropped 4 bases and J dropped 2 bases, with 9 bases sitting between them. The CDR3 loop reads CASSSTPGNQPQHF. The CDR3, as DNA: TGTGCCAGCAGCTCAACCCCGGGCAATCAGCCCCAGCATTTT.

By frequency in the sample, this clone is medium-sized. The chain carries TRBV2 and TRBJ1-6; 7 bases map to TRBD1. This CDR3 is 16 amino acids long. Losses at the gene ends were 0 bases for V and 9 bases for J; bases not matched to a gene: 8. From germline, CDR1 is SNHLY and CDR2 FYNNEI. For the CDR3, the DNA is TGTGCCAGCAGTGAAGCCCCGACAGGGTTGTTTTCACCCCTCCACTTT. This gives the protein CASSEAPTGLFSPLHF.

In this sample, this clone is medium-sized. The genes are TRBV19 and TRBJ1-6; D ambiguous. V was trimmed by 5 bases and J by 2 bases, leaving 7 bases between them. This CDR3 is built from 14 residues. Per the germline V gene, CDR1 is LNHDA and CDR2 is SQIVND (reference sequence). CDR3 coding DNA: TGTGCCAGTAGTCTGAAGACCTATAATTCACCCCTCCACTTT. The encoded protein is CASSLKTYNSPLHF. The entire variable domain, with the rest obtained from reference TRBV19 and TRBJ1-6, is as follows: DGGITQSPKYLFRKEGQNVTLSCEQNLNHDAMYWYRQDPGQGLRLIYYSQIVNDFQKGDIAEGYSVSREKKESFPLTVTSAQKNPTAFYLCASSLKTYNSPLHFGNGTRLTVT.

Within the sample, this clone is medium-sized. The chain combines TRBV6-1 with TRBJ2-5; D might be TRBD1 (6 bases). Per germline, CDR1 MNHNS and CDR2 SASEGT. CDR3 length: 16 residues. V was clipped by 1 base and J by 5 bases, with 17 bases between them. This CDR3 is CASSEGGNRASETQYF. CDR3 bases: TGTGCCAGCAGTGAAGGCGGTAACAGGGCTAGCGAGACCCAGTACTTC.

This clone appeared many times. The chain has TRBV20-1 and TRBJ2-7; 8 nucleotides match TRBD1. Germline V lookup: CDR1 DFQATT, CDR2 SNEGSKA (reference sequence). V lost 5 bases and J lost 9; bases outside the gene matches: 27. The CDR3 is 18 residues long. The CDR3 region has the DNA TGCAGTGCTGGGGCGGGTGGCGGGCAGGGGGCTCCTTCATATGTGCAGTACTTC. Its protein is CSAGAGGGQGAPSYVQYF.

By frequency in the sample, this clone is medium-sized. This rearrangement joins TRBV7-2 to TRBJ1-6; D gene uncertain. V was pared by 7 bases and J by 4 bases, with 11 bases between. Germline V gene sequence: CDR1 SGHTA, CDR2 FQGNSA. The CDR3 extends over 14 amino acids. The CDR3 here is CASTDPGYNSPLHF. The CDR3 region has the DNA TGTGCCAGCACGGACCCAGGTTATAATTCACCCCTCCACTTT.

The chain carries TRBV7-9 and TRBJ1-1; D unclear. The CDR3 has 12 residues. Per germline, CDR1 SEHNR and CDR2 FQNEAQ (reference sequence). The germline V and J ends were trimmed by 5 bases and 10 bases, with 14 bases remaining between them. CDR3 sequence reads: CASSARTPRAFF. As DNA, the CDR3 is TGTGCCAGCAGCGCCCGCACACCGAGAGCTTTCTTT.